The clone carrying this T cell receptor beta chain was found many times. These data belong to a study of metastatic and nonmetastatic thyroid tumors. Every patient underwent thyroid surgery untreated. TCRdb ran MiXCR on the PCR reads. The sample lists under 50,000 clones, less than 25% occurring once. Trimming stripped 8 bases from V and 10 bases from J, with 17 bases between. The CDR3 covers 13 residues. In germline, CDR1 is MNHNS, CDR2 SASEGT. The chain couples TRBV6-1 to TRBJ1-4; TRBD1 might be the D (5 bases). The receptor was isolated from a male donor with papillary thyroid cancer or a benign thyroid nodule (not recorded which). Some clones in this sample may be carry-over from other donors' samples. Sequencing input: blood. CDR3: CASARDGVGKLFF. CDR3 DNA sequence: TGTGCCAGCGCCCGGGACGGGGTAGGAAAACTGTTTTTT.